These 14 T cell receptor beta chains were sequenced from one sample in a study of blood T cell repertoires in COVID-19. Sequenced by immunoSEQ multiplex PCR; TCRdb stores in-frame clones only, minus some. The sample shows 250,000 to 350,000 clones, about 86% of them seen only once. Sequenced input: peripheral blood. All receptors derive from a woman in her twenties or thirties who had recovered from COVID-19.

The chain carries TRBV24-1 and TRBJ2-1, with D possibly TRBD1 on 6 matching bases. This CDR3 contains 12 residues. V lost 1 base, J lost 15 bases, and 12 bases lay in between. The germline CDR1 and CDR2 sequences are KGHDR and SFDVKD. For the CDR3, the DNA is TGTGCCACCAGTGATTTAGGGGGAATAGGGTTCTTC. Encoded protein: CATSDLGGIGFF.

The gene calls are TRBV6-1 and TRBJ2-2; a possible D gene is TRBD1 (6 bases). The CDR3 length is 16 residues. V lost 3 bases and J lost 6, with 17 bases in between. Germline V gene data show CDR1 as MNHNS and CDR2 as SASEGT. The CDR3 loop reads CASSEETGSGSGELFF. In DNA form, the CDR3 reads TGTGCCAGCAGTGAGGAGACAGGCAGTGGATCCGGGGAGCTGTTTTTT.

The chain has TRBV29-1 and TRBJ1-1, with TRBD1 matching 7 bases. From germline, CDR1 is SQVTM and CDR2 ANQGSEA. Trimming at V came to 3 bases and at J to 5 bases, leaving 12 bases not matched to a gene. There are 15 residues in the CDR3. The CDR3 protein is CSVEGTDALLTEAFF. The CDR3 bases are TGCAGCGTTGAGGGGACAGACGCATTACTTACTGAAGCTTTCTTT.

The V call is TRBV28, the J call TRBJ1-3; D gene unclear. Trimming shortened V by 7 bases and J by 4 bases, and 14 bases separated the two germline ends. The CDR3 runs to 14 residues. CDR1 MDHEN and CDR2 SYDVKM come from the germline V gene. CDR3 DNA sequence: TGTGCCAGCACCTCAGGTTCGCTAGGAAACACCATATATTTT. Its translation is CASTSGSLGNTIYF. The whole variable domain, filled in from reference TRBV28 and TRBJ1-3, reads DVKVTQSSRYLVKRTGEKVFLECVQDMDHENMFWYRQDPGLGLRLIYFSYDVKMKEKGDIPEGYSVSREKKERFSLILESASTNQTSMYLCASTSGSLGNTIYFGEGSWLTVV.

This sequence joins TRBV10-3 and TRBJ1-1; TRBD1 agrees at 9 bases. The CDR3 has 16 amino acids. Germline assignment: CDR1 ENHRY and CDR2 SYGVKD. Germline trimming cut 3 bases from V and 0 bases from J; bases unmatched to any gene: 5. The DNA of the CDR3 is TGTGCCATCAGTGACGGGACAGGGCTTATGAACACTGAAGCTTTCTTT. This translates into CAISDGTGLMNTEAFF.

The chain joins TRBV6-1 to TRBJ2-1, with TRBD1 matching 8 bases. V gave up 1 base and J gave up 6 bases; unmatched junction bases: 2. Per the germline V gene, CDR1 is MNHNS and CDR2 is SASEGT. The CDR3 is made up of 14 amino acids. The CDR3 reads CASSEGTGLNEQFF. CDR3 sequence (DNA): TGTGCCAGCAGTGAAGGGACAGGGCTCAATGAGCAGTTCTTC.

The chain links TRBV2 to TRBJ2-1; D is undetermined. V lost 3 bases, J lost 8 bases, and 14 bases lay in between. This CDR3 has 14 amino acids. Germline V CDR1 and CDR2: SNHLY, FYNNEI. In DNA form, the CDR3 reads TGTGCCAGCAGTGAGATACCCCCCCGAGATGAGCAGTTCTTC. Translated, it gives CASSEIPPRDEQFF.

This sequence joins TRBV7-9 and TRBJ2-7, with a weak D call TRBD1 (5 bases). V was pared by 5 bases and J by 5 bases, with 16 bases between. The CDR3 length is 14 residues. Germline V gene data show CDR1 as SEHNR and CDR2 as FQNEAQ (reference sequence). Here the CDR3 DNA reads TGTGCCAGCAGCCCGCAGGGTAATGGAAACGAGCAGTACTTC. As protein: CASSPQGNGNEQYF.

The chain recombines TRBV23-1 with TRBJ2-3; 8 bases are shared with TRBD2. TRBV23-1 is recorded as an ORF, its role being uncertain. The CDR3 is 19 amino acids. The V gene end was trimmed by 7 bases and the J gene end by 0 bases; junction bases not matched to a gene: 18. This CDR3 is CASTMTKPGLVESTDTQYF. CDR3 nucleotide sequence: TGCGCCAGCACCATGACCAAACCGGGACTAGTAGAAAGCACAGATACGCAGTATTTT.

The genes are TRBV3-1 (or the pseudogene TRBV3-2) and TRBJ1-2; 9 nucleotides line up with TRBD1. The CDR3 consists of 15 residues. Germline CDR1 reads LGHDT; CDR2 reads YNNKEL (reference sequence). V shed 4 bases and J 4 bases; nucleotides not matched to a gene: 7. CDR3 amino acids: CASSPPGQGIYGYTF. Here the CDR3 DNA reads TGTGCCAGCAGCCCTCCGGGACAGGGAATCTATGGCTACACCTTC.

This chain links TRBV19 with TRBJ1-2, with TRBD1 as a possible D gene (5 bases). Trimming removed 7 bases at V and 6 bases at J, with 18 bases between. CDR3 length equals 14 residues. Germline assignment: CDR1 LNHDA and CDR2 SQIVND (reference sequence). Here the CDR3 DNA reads TGTGCCAGTACTTTCGGGGGAGACGCAGATGGCTACACCTTC. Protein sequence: CASTFGGDADGYTF.

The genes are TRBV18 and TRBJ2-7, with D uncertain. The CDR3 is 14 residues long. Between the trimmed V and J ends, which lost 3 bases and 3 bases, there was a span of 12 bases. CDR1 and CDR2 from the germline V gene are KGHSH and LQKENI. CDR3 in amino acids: CASSPLTASYEQYF. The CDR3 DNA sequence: TGTGCCAGCTCACCTTTAACCGCTAGCTACGAGCAGTACTTC.

DNA for the CDR3: TGTGCCAGCAGCTCCGGGACTAGCGTCAGACTTAATGAGCAGTTCTTC. Translating gives CASSSGTSVRLNEQFF. This rearrangement joins TRBV11-3 to TRBJ2-1; 10 bases line up with TRBD2. Germline V gene sequence: CDR1 SGHNT, CDR2 YENEEA. The CDR3 extends over 16 amino acids. After removal of 4 bases from V and 7 bases from J, the junction contained 10 bases not matched to a gene. The full variable domain, with the rest looked up from reference TRBV11-3 and TRBJ2-1, is EAGVVQSPRYKIIEKKQPVAFWCNPISGHNTLYWYLQNLGQGPELLIRYENEEAVDDSQLPKDRFSAERLKGVDSTLKIQPAELGDSAVYLCASSSGTSVRLNEQFFGPGTRLTVL.

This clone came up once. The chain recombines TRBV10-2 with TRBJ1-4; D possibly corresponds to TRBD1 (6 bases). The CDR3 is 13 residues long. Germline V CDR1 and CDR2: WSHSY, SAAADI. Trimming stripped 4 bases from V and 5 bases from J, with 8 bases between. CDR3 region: CASSVQGNEKLFF. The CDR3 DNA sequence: TGCGCCAGCAGTGTGCAGGGGAATGAAAAACTGTTTTTT.